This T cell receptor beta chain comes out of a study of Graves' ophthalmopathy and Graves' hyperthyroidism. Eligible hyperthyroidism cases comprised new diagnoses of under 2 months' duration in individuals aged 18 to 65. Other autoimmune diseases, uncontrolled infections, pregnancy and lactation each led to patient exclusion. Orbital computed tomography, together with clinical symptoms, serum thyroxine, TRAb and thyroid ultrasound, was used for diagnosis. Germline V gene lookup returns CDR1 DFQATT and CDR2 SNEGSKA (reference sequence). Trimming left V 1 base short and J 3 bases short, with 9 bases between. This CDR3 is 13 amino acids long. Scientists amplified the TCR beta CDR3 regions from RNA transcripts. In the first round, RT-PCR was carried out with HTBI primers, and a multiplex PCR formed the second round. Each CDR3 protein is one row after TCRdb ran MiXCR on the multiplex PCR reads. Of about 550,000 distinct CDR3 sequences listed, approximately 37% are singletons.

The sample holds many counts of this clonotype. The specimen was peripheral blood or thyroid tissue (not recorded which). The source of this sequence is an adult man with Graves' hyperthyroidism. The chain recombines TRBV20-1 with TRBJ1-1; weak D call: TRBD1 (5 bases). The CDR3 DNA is TGCAGTGCTAGAGGGGAGGGACACACTGAAGCTTTCTTT. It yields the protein CSARGEGHTEAFF.